This T cell receptor beta chain originates from a study of human CD8 memory T cell subsets. This clonotype counts as medium-sized (0.01 to 0.1%) by frequency. Libraries targeted TCR beta using 5' RACE with UMIs. In the authors' methods: In each TCR beta library, there were between about 2,800 and 20,000 functional CDR3 beta clonotypes. TCRdb re-called the 5' RACE reads and gives one entry per CDR3 protein, without DNA. The V and J calls, along with clone size, are taken from TCRdb and not from the paper's own processing. The sample holds 3,000 to 4,500 distinct CDR3 sequences. Germline CDR1 LGHNA, CDR2 YSLEER. This CDR3 spans 14 amino acids. Magnetic separation of the negative type served to enrich total CD8+ T cells.

The sample was CD8+ T cells from PBMCs. The V call is TRBV4-3, the J call TRBJ2-7. This receptor was obtained from a human donor in good health. The CDR3 protein is CASSQGTGRYEQYF.